These 21 T cell receptor beta chains originate from one sample sequenced in a study of OX40 agonist ivuxolimab in advanced cancers. Profiling relied on immunoSEQ multiplex PCR, and the TCRdb table lists in-frame clones only, not all of them. The sample carries 65,000 to 90,000 clones, 91% recorded once. The source was CD4+ or CD8+ T cells sorted from blood, collected in a trial of the OX40 agonist ivuxolimab. The origin of the receptors is an adult with an advanced solid tumor such as melanoma, head and neck, liver or kidney cancer.

The chain has TRBV6-1 and TRBJ1-1; D not resolved. Between the trimmed V and J ends, which lost 4 bases and 8 bases, there was a span of 17 bases. In germline, CDR1 is MNHNS, CDR2 SASEGT. The CDR3 has 14 amino acids. This chain's CDR3 is CASSGTRSSSEAFF. The CDR3 DNA sequence: TGTGCCAGCAGTGGAACTCGGAGTAGCTCAGAAGCTTTCTTT.

The genes are TRBV10-3 and TRBJ1-2; 7 nucleotides match TRBD1. J was trimmed by 0 bases and V by 6 bases; bases with no gene match: 13. Per germline, CDR1 ENHRY and CDR2 SYGVKD. This CDR3 comprises 17 residues. CDR3 nucleotide sequence: TGTGCCATCAGGCCAAACAGGGGCGAAAACTCTAACTATGGCTACACCTTC. It codes for CAIRPNRGENSNYGYTF.

The CDR3 spells CASSKVGSGGLSYNEQFF. The DNA of the CDR3 is TGTGCCAGCAGCAAAGTTGGTAGCGGGGGACTCTCCTACAATGAGCAGTTCTTC. This rearrangement joins TRBV21-1 to TRBJ2-1; the table gives TRBD2 as D, unverified against the DNA. TRBV21-1 is given as a pseudogene. This CDR3 region has 18 residues.

V is TRBV9 and J is TRBJ1-1; D possibly corresponds to TRBD1 (5 bases). The germline V gene encodes CDR1 SGDLS and CDR2 YYNGEE. The CDR3 runs 15 residues. Deletions cut 4 bases from V and 0 bases from J, with 13 bases between. The CDR3: CASSLGATMNTEAFF. CDR3 in DNA: TGTGCCAGCAGCCTCGGGGCCACCATGAACACTGAAGCTTTCTTT.

In this sample, this clone turned up a few times. The chain joins TRBV6-1 to TRBJ1-2; maybe TRBD1 (6 bases). V lost 6 bases, J lost 4 bases, and 18 bases lay in between. Germline lookup yields CDR1 MNHNS and CDR2 SASEGT. CDR3 length: 15 amino acids. Here the CDR3 reads CASRNSGARGYGYTF. CDR3 nucleotide sequence: TGTGCCAGCAGAAACTCAGGGGCGCGAGGCTATGGCTACACCTTC.

This chain joins TRBV7-2 and TRBJ1-2; D not resolved. V was pared by 5 bases and J by 0 bases, with 16 bases between. This CDR3 spans 16 amino acids. Germline CDR1 reads SGHTA; CDR2 reads FQGNSA. The DNA for the CDR3 is TGTGCCAGCAGCCGTGTATACGAGAGCACTAACTATGGCTACACCTTC. It yields the protein CASSRVYESTNYGYTF.

The chain has TRBV7-9 and TRBJ2-2; no reliable D call. Trimming removed 9 bases from V and 5 bases from J, with 7 bases in between. This CDR3 has 11 amino acids. Germline CDR1 SEHNR, CDR2 FQNEAQ (reference sequence). The CDR3 DNA reads TGTGCCAGTCTTAAAACCGGGGAGCTGTTTTTT. Protein sequence: CASLKTGELFF.

The V and J genes are TRBV6-5 and TRBJ1-2, with D possibly matching TRBD1 (5 bases). This CDR3 has 13 amino acids. Trimming stripped 6 bases from V and 3 bases from J, with 11 bases between. Germline V gene data show CDR1 as MNHEY and CDR2 as SVGAGI. CDR3 region: CASSPDSYYGYTF. The CDR3 DNA is TGTGCCAGCAGCCCCGACAGTTACTATGGCTACACCTTC.

The J gene is TRBJ1-2, the V gene TRBV4-3; D uncertain. The CDR3 loop spans 14 amino acids. Trimming left V 6 bases short and J 1 base short, with 12 bases between. CDR1 is LGHNA and CDR2 is YSLEER in the germline V gene. CDR3 in amino acids: CASRDIGVNYGYTF. CDR3 in DNA: TGCGCCAGCAGAGATATCGGGGTTAACTATGGCTACACCTTC.

As DNA, the CDR3 is TGTGCCAGCAGCTCTCTGGGGCTAGCGGATAGAAACGAGCAGTACGTC. Protein sequence: CASSSLGLADRNEQYV. The chain joins TRBV28 to TRBJ2-7, with 7 nucleotides matching TRBD2. The germline CDR1 and CDR2 sequences are MDHEN and SYDVKM. CDR3 length: 16 amino acids. Trimming removed 6 bases from V and 5 bases from J; junction bases left unmatched: 16.

This clone was seen a handful of times. The same CDR3 can be traced to other DNA sequences in this sample. This chain links TRBV30 with TRBJ1-1; D unclear. The V gene's germline CDR1 is GTSNPN and CDR2 SVGIG (reference sequence). V lost 0 bases and J lost 4, with 6 bases in between. The CDR3 runs to 12 residues. The CDR3 loop is CAWSVLGTEAFF. The DNA of the CDR3 is TGTGCCTGGAGTGTACTCGGCACTGAAGCTTTCTTT. The variable domain in full, completed from reference TRBV30 and TRBJ1-1, reads SQTIHQWPATLVQPVGSPLSLECTVEGTSNPNLYWYRQAAGRGLQLLFYSVGIGQISSEVPQNLSASRPQDRQFILSSKKLLLSDSGFYLCAWSVLGTEAFFGQGTRLTVV.

V is TRBV6-1 and J is TRBJ1-1; D remains unclear. The CDR3 contains 14 residues. Germline V lookup: CDR1 MNHNS, CDR2 SASEGT. V shed 6 bases and J shed 3 bases, with 14 bases lying between them. CDR3 DNA: TGTGCCAGCAGGGTACTTCCGTCCGACACTGAAGCTTTCTTT. Translated: CASRVLPSDTEAFF.

The J gene is TRBJ2-1, the V gene TRBV19, with 12 bases aligning to TRBD2. Looked up from germline, CDR1 is LNHDA and CDR2 is SQIVND (reference sequence). This CDR3 spans 17 amino acids. J was trimmed by 8 bases and V by 7 bases; bases with no gene match: 15. The CDR3 sequence is CASTVLAGGGGGDEQFF. CDR3 nucleotides: TGTGCCAGTACTGTACTAGCGGGAGGAGGGGGGGGTGATGAGCAGTTCTTC.

V is TRBV11-3 and J is TRBJ1-1; possible D gene TRBD1, 5 bases. In germline, CDR1 is SGHNT, CDR2 YENEEA. This CDR3 region has 13 residues. V lost 5 bases, J lost 4 bases, and 11 bases lay in between. DNA for the CDR3: TGTGCCAGCAGCCCCAGGGTGGGCACTGAAGCTTTCTTT. This encodes CASSPRVGTEAFF.

J is TRBJ2-3 and V is TRBV7-9; 10 bases fit TRBD2. CDR1 and CDR2 (germline): SEHNR, FQNEAQ (reference sequence). This CDR3 is 15 amino acids long. The J segment lost 6 bases and the V segment lost 2 bases, leaving 5 bases of the junction unmatched. The CDR3 spells CASSLLAGAGDTQYF. Here the CDR3 DNA reads TGTGCCAGCAGCTTACTAGCGGGAGCTGGGGATACGCAGTATTTT.

V and J are TRBV19 and TRBJ1-4, with D uncertain. The V gene's germline CDR1 is LNHDA and CDR2 SQIVND (reference sequence). V was trimmed by 6 bases and J by 8 bases, leaving 16 bases between them. This CDR3 contains 14 residues. The CDR3 DNA is TGTGCCAGTAGCTGGGCTAATTCTCGAGAAAAACTGTTTTTT. This encodes CASSWANSREKLFF.

The chain couples TRBV6-5 to TRBJ2-7; maybe TRBD2 (5 bases). The CDR3 is 11 amino acids. Looked up from germline, CDR1 is MNHEY and CDR2 is SVGAGI. Trimming left V 7 bases short and J 5 bases short, with 9 bases between. The CDR3 region is CASTSGDEQYF. CDR3 bases: TGTGCCAGCACCTCCGGGGACGAGCAGTACTTC.

The V and J genes are TRBV7-8 and TRBJ1-1; possibly TRBD1 for D (5 bases). The germline CDR1 and CDR2 sequences are SGHVS and FQNEAQ. The ends were cut back, 3 bases at V and 1 base at J, with 9 bases in the middle. This CDR3 has 14 amino acids. This chain's CDR3 is CASSFGGENTEAFF. Here the CDR3 DNA reads TGTGCCAGCAGCTTCGGAGGGGAGAACACTGAAGCTTTCTTT.

This chain joins TRBV6-6 and TRBJ1-5, with unresolved D. The CDR3 totals 16 residues. Looked up from germline, CDR1 is MNHNY and CDR2 is SVGAGI (reference sequence). V lost 8 bases, J lost 4 bases, and 21 bases lay in between. This chain's CDR3 is CASALRETFINQPQHF. The CDR3 region has the DNA TGTGCCAGCGCTTTACGGGAGACATTCATTAATCAGCCCCAGCATTTT.

The chain has TRBV6-1 and TRBJ2-1; D is perhaps TRBD1 or TRBD2 (5 bases each). Germline CDR1 is MNHNS and CDR2 is SASEGT. The V and J ends lost 2 bases and 1 base respectively, with 18 bases between them. The CDR3 spans 18 residues. The CDR3 DNA sequence: TGTGCCAGCAGTGAAATTTATGGGGGTTGGGGATCCTACAATGAGCAGTTCTTC. Its protein product is CASSEIYGGWGSYNEQFF.

The chain joins TRBV27 to TRBJ1-1; the match to TRBD1 covers 11 bases. V shed 5 bases and J 4 bases; nucleotides not matched to a gene: 3. This CDR3 spans 14 amino acids. CDR1 is MNHEY and CDR2 is SMNVEV in the germline V gene (reference sequence). CDR3 bases: TGTGCCAGCAGTCCCGGGACAGGGGGCACTGAAGCTTTCTTT. Its translation is CASSPGTGGTEAFF.